A single sample is the source of the 30 T cell receptor beta chains below, sequenced in a study of blood T cell repertoires in COVID-19. Sequenced by immunoSEQ multiplex PCR; TCRdb stores in-frame clones only, minus some. Of 400,000 to 550,000 clones listed, around nine tenths are singletons. The material sequenced was peripheral blood. These TCRs come from a woman in her twenties or thirties with acute or convalescent COVID-19.

This chain uses TRBV27 with TRBJ1-5; 7 bases map to TRBD1. The CDR3 runs 16 residues. Losses at the gene ends were 5 bases for V and 4 bases for J; bases not matched to a gene: 11. The germline V gene encodes CDR1 MNHEY and CDR2 SMNVEV (reference sequence). This CDR3 reads CASSRLGTDNNQPQHF. The CDR3 DNA reads as TGTGCCAGCAGTCGACTAGGGACAGACAATAATCAGCCCCAGCATTTT.

This chain connects TRBV3-1 (or the pseudogene TRBV3-2) to TRBJ1-3; tentative D call: TRBD1 (6 bases). Between the trimmed V and J ends, which lost 4 bases and 3 bases, there was a span of 13 bases. The CDR3 contains 15 residues. Germline V gene sequence: CDR1 LGHDT, CDR2 YNNKEL (reference sequence). CDR3 region: CASSPLDSFGNTIYF. The DNA of the CDR3 is TGTGCCAGCAGCCCTCTGGACAGTTTTGGAAACACCATATATTTT.

The chain links TRBV19 to TRBJ2-7, with TRBD1 matching 12 bases. Germline V gene sequence: CDR1 LNHDA, CDR2 SQIVND (reference sequence). V lost 3 bases and J lost 5; bases outside the gene matches: 2. The length of the CDR3 is 14 residues. CDR3 DNA sequence: TGTGCCAGTAGTATGGGGACAGGGGGCCACGAGCAGTACTTC. Protein: CASSMGTGGHEQYF.

The J gene is TRBJ1-1, the V gene TRBV5-1; TRBD1 is a possible D gene (6 bases). In germline, CDR1 is SGHRS, CDR2 YFSETQ. Trimming removed 0 bases at V and 0 bases at J, with 12 bases between. The CDR3 is made up of 16 amino acids. This CDR3 is CASSLGGGKMNTEAFF. CDR3 bases: TGCGCCAGCAGCTTGGGAGGGGGAAAGATGAACACTGAAGCTTTCTTT.

This clone appeared once. The rearrangement uses TRBV24-1 and TRBJ2-7; D perhaps matches TRBD1 (7 bases). Deletions cut 9 bases from V and 2 bases from J, with 13 bases between. The CDR3 extends over 13 amino acids. CDR1 and CDR2 from the germline V gene are KGHDR and SFDVKD. CDR3 nucleotide sequence: TGTGCCACCGGGCCCAGGGGGGCCTACGAGCAGTACTTC. This encodes CATGPRGAYEQYF.

V is TRBV19 and J is TRBJ1-1; D is perhaps TRBD1 (5 bases). Trimming shortened V by 3 bases and J by 2 bases, and 13 bases separated the two germline ends. Germline-derived CDR1 and CDR2 are LNHDA and SQIVND (reference sequence). The CDR3 covers 15 residues. The CDR3 DNA sequence: TGTGCCAGTAGTATGATGAACCAGGGAAACACTGAAGCTTTCTTT. Its translation: CASSMMNQGNTEAFF. Full variable domain (missing parts from reference TRBV19 and TRBJ1-1): DGGITQSPKYLFRKEGQNVTLSCEQNLNHDAMYWYRQDPGQGLRLIYYSQIVNDFQKGDIAEGYSVSREKKESFPLTVTSAQKNPTAFYLCASSMMNQGNTEAFFGQGTRLTVV.

This chain joins TRBV27 and TRBJ1-4, with D perhaps matching TRBD1 (6 bases). CDR3 length: 17 residues. The germline V gene encodes CDR1 MNHEY and CDR2 SMNVEV (reference sequence). Trimming pared 6 bases from V and 4 bases from J, leaving 21 bases between. The CDR3 protein is CASRAPTDRFRNEKLFF. Here the CDR3 DNA reads TGTGCCAGCAGAGCGCCAACCGACAGGTTCCGTAATGAAAAACTGTTTTTT.

The chain uses TRBV18 and TRBJ1-5; D is possibly TRBD1 (6 bases). This CDR3 comprises 14 residues. The ends were cut back, 2 bases at V and 5 bases at J, with 10 bases in the middle. Germline assignment: CDR1 KGHSH and CDR2 LQKENI. The CDR3 DNA reads TGTGCCAGCTCACCAGGGGCAGGGGATCAGCCCCAGCATTTT. It is translated as CASSPGAGDQPQHF.

This chain connects TRBV3-1 (or the pseudogene TRBV3-2) to TRBJ1-5; 10 nucleotides line up with TRBD1. Germline CDR1 is LGHDT and CDR2 is YNNKEL (reference sequence). The CDR3 runs 12 residues. V was pared by 4 bases and J by 9 bases, with 0 bases of the junction left unmatched. The CDR3 DNA is TGTGCCAGCAGCCGGGACAGGGGGCCCCAGCATTTT. Residues: CASSRDRGPQHF.

This chain uses TRBV2 with TRBJ2-2, with 10 bases matching TRBD2. Trimming took 6 bases from V and 7 from J; bases not matched to a gene: 8. Germline V gene data show CDR1 as SNHLY and CDR2 as FYNNEI. The CDR3 sequence is 15 residues long. The CDR3 coding sequence is TGTGCCAGCAGCCCTAGGACTAGCGGTAACGGGGAGCTGTTTTTT. As protein: CASSPRTSGNGELFF.

The chain uses TRBV5-1 and TRBJ2-6; TRBD1 might be the D (6 bases). The CDR3 consists of 17 residues. With 4 bases removed from V and 0 bases from J, the gap between germline ends came to 14 bases. CDR1 SGHRS and CDR2 YFSETQ come from the germline V gene. For the CDR3, the DNA is TGCGCCAGCAGCCCGACAGGACCCACCTCTGGGGCCAACGTCCTGACTTTC. It translates to CASSPTGPTSGANVLTF.

The chain carries TRBV28 and TRBJ1-5; 8 bases are a match to TRBD1. CDR1 is MDHEN, CDR2 SYDVKM, per germline. This CDR3 spans 14 amino acids. Trimming at V came to 6 bases and at J to 7 bases, leaving 8 bases not matched to a gene. The CDR3 DNA sequence: TGTGCCAGCAGGGTAGCAGGGGGCATACAGCCCCAGCATTTT. This encodes CASRVAGGIQPQHF. The whole variable domain, remainder taken from reference TRBV28 and TRBJ1-5, is DVKVTQSSRYLVKRTGEKVFLECVQDMDHENMFWYRQDPGLGLRLIYFSYDVKMKEKGDIPEGYSVSREKKERFSLILESASTNQTSMYLCASRVAGGIQPQHFGDGTRLSIL.

The chain carries TRBV20-1 and TRBJ2-7, with 7 bases identical to TRBD1. This CDR3 has 15 amino acids. V lost 3 bases and J lost 2; bases outside the gene matches: 10. Germline CDR1 is DFQATT and CDR2 is SNEGSKA (reference sequence). CDR3: CSASKAGTEPYEQYF. The CDR3 nucleotides are TGCAGTGCTAGTAAGGCCGGGACAGAGCCCTACGAGCAGTACTTC.

This chain links TRBV10-1 with TRBJ1-2; D ambiguous. Germline V gives CDR1 WNHNN, CDR2 SYGVQD (reference sequence). The germline V and J ends were trimmed by 4 bases and 8 bases, with 17 bases remaining between them. The length of the CDR3 is 14 residues. Here the CDR3 DNA reads TGCGCCAGCAGTGCAGGAGGGCCGCTTTCCGGCTACACCTTC. It codes for CASSAGGPLSGYTF.

This rearrangement joins TRBV28 to TRBJ2-7, with D maybe TRBD1 (5 bases). This CDR3 spans 13 amino acids. In germline, CDR1 is MDHEN, CDR2 SYDVKM. V was trimmed by 2 bases and J by 6 bases, leaving 11 bases between them. This CDR3 reads CASSLPGKGEQYF. The CDR3 region has the DNA TGTGCCAGCAGTTTACCAGGGAAAGGCGAGCAGTACTTC.

This clone was found once. The gene calls are TRBV5-6 and TRBJ1-5, with 7 positions matching TRBD1. J was trimmed by 3 bases and V by 2 bases; bases with no gene match: 8. CDR1 SGHDT and CDR2 YYEEEE come from the germline V gene. The CDR3 is made up of 16 amino acids. The CDR3 region is CASSFHRDRHNQPQHF. As DNA, the CDR3 is TGTGCCAGCAGCTTCCACCGGGACAGACACAATCAGCCCCAGCATTTT.

In nucleotides, the CDR3 is TGCGCCAGCAGCCACGACAGGGATCCCTCCCAAAGCTCCTATAATTCACCCCTCCACTTT. It codes for CASSHDRDPSQSSYNSPLHF. The chain carries TRBV4-1 and TRBJ1-6; 7 nucleotides line up with TRBD1. Germline V gene sequence: CDR1 MGHRA, CDR2 YSYEKL. V trimming: 3 bases; J trimming: 0 bases; junction bases outside the gene matches: 14. This CDR3 has 20 amino acids.

This chain joins TRBV3-1 (or the pseudogene TRBV3-2) and TRBJ2-3; 10 nucleotides agree with TRBD2. Germline values: CDR1 LGHDT, CDR2 YNNKEL (reference sequence). V was clipped by 2 bases and J by 8 bases; unmatched bases: 7. The length of the CDR3 is 15 residues. The CDR3 sequence is CASSQIAGGPGTQYF. The CDR3 bases are TGTGCCAGCAGCCAAATAGCGGGGGGCCCGGGTACGCAGTATTTT.

This clone has more than one count but fewer than ten. At one boundary the junction diverges from the germline segment, which might be a read error. This chain links TRBV5-1 with TRBJ1-5; no clear D. This CDR3 has 13 residues. Germline V lookup: CDR1 SGHRS, CDR2 YFSETQ. The CDR3 protein is CASSLDGNQPQHF. In DNA form, the CDR3 reads TGCGCCAGCAGTTTGGACGGGAATCAGCCCCAGCATTTT.

This clone was seen a handful of times. CDR3 bases: TGCGCCAGCAGCCAACGAGCACCACCGGATCAGCCCCAGCATTTT. Protein: CASSQRAPPDQPQHF. This chain uses TRBV4-1 with TRBJ1-5; no firm D call. CDR1 and CDR2 (germline): MGHRA, YSYEKL. The V end was cut by 2 bases, the J end by 5 bases, with 13 bases between. There are 15 residues in the CDR3.

V gene TRBV1 combines with J gene TRBJ2-1; the table calls TRBD1, which could not be checked here. TRBV1 is assigned pseudogene status. This CDR3 has 14 residues. The CDR3 DNA reads as TGCACCAGCATACGGGACAGGGGCCCCAATGAGCAGTTCTTC. Translated: CTSIRDRGPNEQFF.

Points on this clone: This sample includes further DNA sequences coding for the same CDR3. The V and J genes are TRBV4-1 and TRBJ1-3; tentative D call: TRBD1 (5 bases). V lost 2 bases to trimming and J lost 1 base, with 9 bases between them. There are 15 residues in the CDR3. CDR1 is MGHRA, CDR2 YSYEKL, per germline. CDR3 nucleotides: TGCGCCAGCAGCCAAAGGCAGGGATCTGGAAACACCATATATTTT. It encodes CASSQRQGSGNTIYF.

The gene calls are TRBV4-2 and TRBJ2-7; D perhaps matches TRBD1 (6 bases). The germline V and J ends were trimmed by 11 bases and 2 bases, with 16 bases remaining between them. CDR3 length equals 13 residues. The germline CDR1 and CDR2 sequences are LGHNA and YNFKEQ. In DNA form, the CDR3 reads TGTGCCCCCGTCGGGACACCCCCCTACGAGCAGTACTTC. Translating it yields CAPVGTPPYEQYF.

The rearrangement joins TRBV19 to TRBJ2-7; weak D call: TRBD1 (7 bases). The CDR3 length is 18 residues. Germline V gives CDR1 LNHDA, CDR2 SQIVND (reference sequence). The germline V and J ends were trimmed by 4 bases and 0 bases, with 22 bases remaining between them. The CDR3 region has the DNA TGTGCCAGTAGTAATGCAGCAGGGGGAGGAGGGGCCTCCTACGAGCAGTACTTC. Translating it yields CASSNAAGGGGASYEQYF.

The V and J genes are TRBV30 and TRBJ1-2; no clear D. V gave up 0 bases and J gave up 5 bases, with 10 bases separating them. CDR3 length: 13 residues. Germline V gives CDR1 GTSNPN, CDR2 SVGIG (reference sequence). The DNA of the CDR3 is TGTGCCTGGAGTGTACTAGTGAGATATGGCTACACCTTC. It codes for CAWSVLVRYGYTF.

This rearrangement joins TRBV29-1 to TRBJ2-3; 8 bases are shared with TRBD2. The CDR3 is made up of 12 amino acids. V lost 7 bases and J lost 7; bases outside the gene matches: 7. CDR1 is SQVTM, CDR2 ANQGSEA, per germline. The CDR3 reads CSGSGALYTQYF. CDR3 sequence (DNA): TGCAGCGGTAGCGGGGCTCTGTATACGCAGTATTTT.

This clone was recorded once. The chain couples TRBV5-1 to TRBJ1-2; D is unclear. V was cut by 0 bases and J by 0 bases, with 9 bases left in between. The CDR3 is made up of 15 amino acids. Germline V gene lookup returns CDR1 SGHRS and CDR2 YFSETQ. The CDR3 DNA reads as TGCGCCAGCAGCTTGGACAGACCCCCTAACTATGGCTACACCTTC. Encoded protein: CASSLDRPPNYGYTF.

The chain couples TRBV20-1 to TRBJ1-1; 8 positions agree with TRBD1. There are 15 residues in the CDR3. The J segment lost 4 bases and the V segment lost 3 bases, leaving 10 bases of the junction unmatched. The germline V gene encodes CDR1 DFQATT and CDR2 SNEGSKA (reference sequence). The CDR3 DNA is TGCAGTGCTAGTGGAGGCAGGGGGCTGGGCACTGAAGCTTTCTTT. Residues: CSASGGRGLGTEAFF.

This clone was seen just once. This chain uses TRBV14 with TRBJ1-2; 9 nucleotides agree with TRBD1. The CDR3 runs to 15 residues. The germline V gene encodes CDR1 SGHDN and CDR2 FVKESK. V lost 4 bases to trimming and J lost 7 bases; unmatched junction nucleotides: 10. The DNA of the CDR3 is TGTGCCAGCAGCCCACCCGGGGGGACAGGGATTGGCTACACCTTC. Translation gives CASSPPGGTGIGYTF.

The rearrangement links TRBV4-1 to TRBJ1-1; no clear D gene. The germline V and J ends were trimmed by 6 bases and 0 bases, with 8 bases remaining between them. The length of the CDR3 is 13 residues. CDR1 and CDR2 (germline): MGHRA, YSYEKL. The CDR3 nucleotides are TGCGCCAGCAGTGAAACGGTGAACACTGAAGCTTTCTTT. Protein sequence: CASSETVNTEAFF.